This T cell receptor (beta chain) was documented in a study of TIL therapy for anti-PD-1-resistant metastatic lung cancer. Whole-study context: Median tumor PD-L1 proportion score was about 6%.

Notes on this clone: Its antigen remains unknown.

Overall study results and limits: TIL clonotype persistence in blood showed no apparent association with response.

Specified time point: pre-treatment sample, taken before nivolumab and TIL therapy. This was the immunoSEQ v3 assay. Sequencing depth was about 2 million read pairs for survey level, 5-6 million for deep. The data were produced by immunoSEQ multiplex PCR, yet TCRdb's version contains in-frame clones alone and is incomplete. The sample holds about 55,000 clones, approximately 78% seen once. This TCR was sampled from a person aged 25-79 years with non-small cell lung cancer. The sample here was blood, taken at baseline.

This CDR3 is CAISSGTNTDTQYF. CDR3 sequence (DNA): TGTGCCATCAGCTCAGGAACTAACACAGATACGCAGTATTTT. V and J are TRBV10-3 and TRBJ2-3; D is uncertain. This CDR3 is 14 amino acids long. The germline CDR1 and CDR2 sequences are ENHRY and SYGVKD. Trimming removed 6 bases from V and 2 bases from J, with 12 bases in between.